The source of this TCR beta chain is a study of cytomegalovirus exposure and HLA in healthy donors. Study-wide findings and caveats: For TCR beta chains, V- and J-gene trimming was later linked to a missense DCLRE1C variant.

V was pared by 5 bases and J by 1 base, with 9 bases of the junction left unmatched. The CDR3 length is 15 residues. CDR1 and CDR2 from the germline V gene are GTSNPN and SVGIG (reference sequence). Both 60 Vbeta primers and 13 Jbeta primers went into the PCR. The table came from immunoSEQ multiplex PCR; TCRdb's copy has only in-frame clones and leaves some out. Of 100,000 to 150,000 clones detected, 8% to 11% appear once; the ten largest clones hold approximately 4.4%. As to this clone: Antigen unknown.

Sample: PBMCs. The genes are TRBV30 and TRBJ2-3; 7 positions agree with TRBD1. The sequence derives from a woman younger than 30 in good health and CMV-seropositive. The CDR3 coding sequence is TGTGCCTGGGCAAAACAGGGGTTGGGCACAGATACGCAGTATTTT. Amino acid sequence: CAWAKQGLGTDTQYF.